These T cell receptor beta chains were read from a single sample in a study of blood T cell repertoires in COVID-19. Assay used: immunoSEQ multiplex PCR; TCRdb lists only in-frame clones, some missing. The data show 350,000 to 450,000 clones, with 80% to 90% seen just once and roughly 1.2% held by the top ten. The sequenced material came from peripheral blood. The receptors were gathered from a man between 35 and 55 years old with acute or convalescent COVID-19. CDR3s include the opening cysteine and the closing phenylalanine or tryptophan. D genes are given only for firm matches. Expanded clones get a size class; other rows say once, few or many, or leave the size out.

size,D,V,J,CDR3,DNA
.,TRBD2,TRBV7-9,TRBJ2-1,CASSPAAGGSYNEQFF,TGTGCCAGCAGCCCAGCGGCGGGGGGCTCCTACAATGAGCAGTTCTTC
.,.,TRBV2,TRBJ2-7,CASITGISLIEQYF,TGTGCCAGCATCACCGGTATTAGTTTGATCGAGCAGTACTTC
.,TRBD2,TRBV6-2/TRBV6-3,TRBJ2-1,CASSYSGLGFF,TGTGCCAGCAGTTACTCGGGACTAGGTTTCTTC
.,.,TRBV2,TRBJ1-1,CANSREMNTEAFF,TGTGCCAACAGCCGGGAGATGAACACTGAAGCTTTCTTT
.,TRBD1,TRBV10-3,TRBJ1-2,CAISGGTGMNYGYTF,TGTGCCATCAGTGGCGGGACAGGGATGAACTATGGCTACACCTTC
.,TRBD1,TRBV18,TRBJ2-5,CASSRQGASGETQYF,TGTGCCAGCTCACGACAGGGGGCGAGTGGAGAGACCCAGTACTTC
.,.,TRBV9,TRBJ1-4,CASGGFDEKLFF,TGTGCCAGCGGGGGGTTCGATGAAAAACTGTTTTTT
.,TRBD1,TRBV18,TRBJ2-1,CASSRNPGQSYNEQFF,TGTGCCAGCTCACGGAACCCGGGACAGTCCTACAATGAGCAGTTCTTC
.,TRBD1,TRBV30,TRBJ2-7,CAWSGTGYEQYF,TGTGCCTGGAGTGGGACAGGCTACGAGCAGTACTTC
.,TRBD2,TRBV11-2,TRBJ2-7,CASTIRRGGLGYEQYF,TGTGCCAGCACCATTAGACGGGGGGGCCTTGGCTACGAGCAGTACTTC
.,TRBD1,TRBV14,TRBJ1-2,CASSQGQGASPYGYTF,TGTGCCAGCAGCCAGGGGCAGGGGGCATCCCCCTATGGCTACACCTTC
.,TRBD1,TRBV5-6,TRBJ1-2,CASSNPGTGTYGYTF,TGTGCCAGCAGCAATCCCGGGACAGGGACTTATGGCTACACCTTC
.,.,TRBV29-1,TRBJ2-3,CSVAGPTSTDTQYF,TGCAGCGTTGCAGGCCCCACTAGCACAGATACGCAGTATTTT
.,.,TRBV4-1,TRBJ1-6,CASSQLGLERTLHF,TGCGCCAGCAGCCAATTAGGTCTCGAGCGTACCCTCCACTTT
.,TRBD1,TRBV11-2,TRBJ1-2,CASSSIRDRANYGYTF,TGTGCCAGCAGCTCAATCCGGGACAGAGCTAACTATGGCTACACCTTC
.,TRBD1,TRBV6-5,TRBJ2-3,CATRTGRGTQYF,TGTGCCACTCGGACAGGGCGTGGGACGCAGTATTTT
.,TRBD1,TRBV6-5,TRBJ1-6,CASSYYGTGNLSPLHF,TGTGCCAGCAGTTATTACGGGACAGGGAATTTATCACCCCTCCACTTT
.,.,TRBV3-1/TRBV3-2,TRBJ1-2,CASVGRAYYGYTF,TGTGCCAGCGTTGGGCGGGCCTACTATGGCTACACCTTC
.,TRBD1,TRBV12-3/TRBV12-4,TRBJ2-5,CASRGTGWETQYF,TGTGCCAGCAGGGGGACAGGGTGGGAGACCCAGTACTTC
.,.,TRBV25-1,TRBJ2-1,CASSGRDEQFF,TGTGCCAGCAGTGGACGGGATGAGCAGTTCTTC
many,.,TRBV9,TRBJ2-5,CASGNRAQETQYF,TGTGCCAGCGGAAACAGGGCCCAAGAGACCCAGTACTTC
.,.,TRBV6-6,TRBJ1-6,CASSLLTLGREDSPLHF,TGTGCCAGCAGTCTTTTAACCCTCGGCAGGGAAGATTCACCCCTCCACTTT
.,TRBD1,TRBV14,TRBJ1-1,CASSLDLGTGETFF,TGTGCCAGCAGCCTGGATTTAGGGACAGGGGAAACTTTCTTT
.,.,TRBV5-1,TRBJ1-3,CASSLFPGPSGNTIYF,TGCGCCAGCAGCTTGTTTCCGGGTCCCTCTGGAAACACCATATATTTT
.,TRBD1,TRBV3-1/TRBV3-2,TRBJ1-5,CASSQARGQGQPQHF,TGTGCCAGCAGCCAAGCCAGGGGGCAAGGTCAGCCCCAGCATTTT
.,TRBD1,TRBV2,TRBJ1-1,CASSRRQGLGSTEAFF,TGTGCCAGCAGTCGCAGACAGGGGCTAGGGAGCACTGAAGCTTTCTTT
.,.,TRBV27,TRBJ2-1,CASSLFGAFEQFF,TGTGCCAGCAGTTTATTTGGGGCGTTTGAGCAGTTCTTC
.,.,TRBV19,TRBJ2-1,CASSSEGGARGEQFF,TGTGCCAGTAGCTCCGAAGGGGGGGCGCGGGGTGAGCAGTTCTTC
.,.,TRBV7-8,TRBJ1-2,CASSLVAGESGYGYTF,TGTGCCAGCAGCTTAGTGGCCGGGGAGAGCGGGTATGGCTACACCTTC
once,.,TRBV27,TRBJ1-2,CASSPFSGLINYGYTF,TGTGCCAGCTCCCCGTTTTCGGGACTCATTAACTATGGCTACACCTTC
.,.,TRBV11-2,TRBJ1-3,CASSRDFNRVSSGNTIYF,TGTGCCAGCAGCCGGGACTTCAACCGGGTCAGCTCTGGAAACACCATATATTTT
.,.,TRBV6-1,TRBJ2-3,CASSDRGRGTDTQYF,TGTGCCAGCAGTGACAGGGGCAGGGGCACAGATACGCAGTATTTT
.,.,TRBV19,TRBJ1-5,CASRIGEGSNQPQHF,TGTGCCAGTAGAATCGGGGAGGGAAGCAATCAGCCCCAGCATTTT